Listed below are T cell receptor beta chains from one sample, sequenced in a study of blood T cell repertoires in COVID-19. Clones were sequenced by immunoSEQ multiplex PCR, and TCRdb holds only the in-frame ones, with some missing. The table includes roughly 250,000 clones, around 82% detected once. The sequenced material came from peripheral blood. Every receptor here comes from a person aged 70 to 80 with COVID-19, enrolled during active disease. The CDR3 runs from the conserved cysteine through the conserved F or W. D genes are given only for firm matches. Size tells how often a clone was seen (once, few, many) or the class of an expanded clone, and some rows leave it out.

J gene	clone size	D gene	V gene	CDR3 DNA	CDR3 protein
TRBJ2-5	few	-	TRBV11-2	TGTGCCAGCAGCTTAGTTTCCCCTCAGGAGACCCAGTACTTC	CASSLVSPQETQYF
TRBJ1-1	-	-	TRBV19	TGTGCCAGTAGTGTCAGGAGGGGCACTGAAGCTTTCTTT	CASSVRRGTEAFF
TRBJ2-1	once	-	TRBV27	TGTGCCAGCAGTTTATTTTTGACCGGGGGGCTGGAAAATGAGCAGTTCTTC	CASSLFLTGGLENEQFF
TRBJ1-5	once	-	TRBV30	TGTGCCTGGAGAGGGGCGGGGGGCAATCAGCCCCAGCATTTT	CAWRGAGGNQPQHF
TRBJ2-3	-	-	TRBV5-1	TGCGCCAGCAGCTTGGAAGCCGTAGCTGGGACAGATACGCAGTATTTT	CASSLEAVAGTDTQYF
TRBJ1-2	-	TRBD1	TRBV28	TGTGCCAGCAGGGGACAGGGACTTGAGGGCTATGGCTACACCTTC	CASRGQGLEGYGYTF
TRBJ1-1	-	-	TRBV5-6	TGTGCCAGCAGCCGAAGTGGAGGGTCTAAAGCTTTCTTT	CASSRSGGSKAFF
TRBJ2-2	-	-	TRBV5-6	TGTGCCAGCAGCTTAGTGTCCGGGACAATGAACACCGGGGAGCTGTTTTTT	CASSLVSGTMNTGELFF
TRBJ2-1	-	-	TRBV10-3	TGTGCCATCAGTCAAAGCTTTATGGACAATGAGCAGTTCTTC	CAISQSFMDNEQFF
TRBJ2-3	-	TRBD2	TRBV5-1	TGCGCCAGCAGAAGGGAGGGCGCAGTCACAGATACGCAGTATTTT	CASRREGAVTDTQYF
TRBJ1-2	-	-	TRBV5-6	TGTGCCAGCAGCTTGCTCCGAGACAGGCTTGCCTATGGCTACACCTTC	CASSLLRDRLAYGYTF
TRBJ2-4	-	-	TRBV11-3	TGTGCCAGCAGCGCCCTAGGCGGGGAGGGGGGACTCATCAAAAACATTCAGTACTTC	CASSALGGEGGLIKNIQYF
TRBJ1-3	-	TRBD1	TRBV28	TGTGCCAGCAGTTTGAAGGGGGCAAACACCATATATTTT	CASSLKGANTIYF
TRBJ1-5	once	-	TRBV6-6	TGTGCCAGCAGATTTCACTCCACCAATCAGCCCCAGCATTTT	CASRFHSTNQPQHF
TRBJ2-5	-	TRBD2	TRBV7-2	TGTGCCAGCAGCATAAGCGGGGGGGTAGGAGAGACCCAGTACTTC	CASSISGGVGETQYF
TRBJ1-6	-	TRBD1	TRBV7-6	TGTGCCAGCAGCTTAGGTGGGCAGGGGGCGAATAATTCACCCCTCCACTTT	CASSLGGQGANNSPLHF
TRBJ1-6	-	-	TRBV6-1	TGTGCCAGCAGTGAGAGCAGCGTTTCACCCCTCCACTTT	CASSESSVSPLHF
TRBJ2-1	-	TRBD2	TRBV11-1	TGTGCCAGCAGCTATACTAGCGGGAGGGCTGTTGAGCAGTTCTTC	CASSYTSGRAVEQFF
TRBJ2-1	-	-	TRBV21-1	TGTGCCAGCAGCTCCTCTAACTGGGCAATTTCTCAGTTCTTC	CASSSSNWAISQFF
TRBJ1-3	few	-	TRBV4-1	TGCGCCAGCAGCCAAGATAGGGGACTCTCTGGAAACACCATATATTTT	CASSQDRGLSGNTIYF
TRBJ1-1	-	-	TRBV7-9	TGTGCCAGCAGCCCGACTGGGGGCGCGAATGAAGCTTTCTTT	CASSPTGGANEAFF
TRBJ1-6	-	TRBD1	TRBV3-1/TRBV3-2	TGTGCCAGCAGCCAGGGACAGGCCTATAATTCACCCCTCCACTTT	CASSQGQAYNSPLHF
TRBJ2-7	-	-	TRBV19	TGTGCCAGTACCTCAGGAGGGGAGGACTCCTACGGGCAGTACTTC	CASTSGGEDSYGQYF
TRBJ2-5	-	-	TRBV5-1	TGCGCCAGCAGCTTGGCCTCGGGGGAGGCCAGGGAGACCCAGTACTTC	CASSLASGEARETQYF
TRBJ2-1	-	-	TRBV7-3	TGTGCCAGCAGCTTAATAAGGGGGGAGCAGTTCTTC	CASSLIRGEQFF
TRBJ1-5	few	-	TRBV4-2	TGTGCCAGCAGCCAAGATGGATCGGGCAGGGGAACGGGTCAGCCCCAGCATTTT	CASSQDGSGRGTGQPQHF
TRBJ2-2	-	-	TRBV7-9	TGTGCCAGCAGCCGTTGGACGGGGGTAAACACCGGGGAGCTGTTTTTT	CASSRWTGVNTGELFF
TRBJ1-2	-	TRBD1	TRBV9	TGTGCCAGCAGCATGTGGGACAGGGGGGTACAAGGCTACACCTTC	CASSMWDRGVQGYTF
TRBJ1-5	-	-	TRBV6-2/TRBV6-3	TGTGCCAGCAGTTACGGTGTTTACAGTAGCAATCAGCCCCAGCATTTT	CASSYGVYSSNQPQHF
TRBJ1-2	-	-	TRBV27	TGTGCCAGCAGTGACGACAGGTTAGCTAACTATGGCTACACCTTC	CASSDDRLANYGYTF
TRBJ2-2	-	-	TRBV11-3	TGTGCCAGCAGCTTGTTGGCGGGCGGGGAGCTGTTTTTT	CASSLLAGGELFF
TRBJ2-2	once	TRBD1	TRBV4-3	TGCGCCAGCAGCCACGCTGGGGGGACAGGGGGCTTTACCGGGGAGCTGTTTTTT	CASSHAGGTGGFTGELFF
TRBJ2-5	-	-	TRBV7-2	TGTGCCAGCAGCCTGGACTCTGTCAAAAAGGCCCAGTACTTC	CASSLDSVKKAQYF
TRBJ1-1	-	TRBD1	TRBV10-3	TGTGCCATCAGCTCAACCCAGACAGGGATGAACACTGAAGCTTTCTTT	CAISSTQTGMNTEAFF
TRBJ2-1	-	TRBD2	TRBV19	TGTGCCAGTAGTATGGCCGGGGGGGGCACCGCCGGTGGTGAGCAGTTCTTC	CASSMAGGGTAGGEQFF
TRBJ2-7	-	TRBD2	TRBV3-1/TRBV3-2	TGTGCCAGCAGCCAGGAAGGGACTAGCTTCGAGCAGTACTTC	CASSQEGTSFEQYF
TRBJ1-2	-	TRBD1	TRBV27	TGTGCCAGCAGTTTATGGCAGGGGGCTGGGTATGGCTACACCTTC	CASSLWQGAGYGYTF
TRBJ2-3	-	-	TRBV29-1	TGCAGCGTTGAGGCGGGGGCGAGGCAGTATTTT	CSVEAGARQYF